Detailed here is one T cell receptor (beta chain). Its recognized antigen is unknown. Base qualities are not at hand, and no much larger clone is one base apart. This entry is derived from a study of blood T cell repertoires in COVID-19 (dated by TCRdb to 2020 to 2021). Study-wide context: Collaborator samples came from the United States, Italy and Spain and covered acute and convalescent phases of COVID-19. The material from the prospective study consisted of cDNA or gDNA derived from T cells, B-cell-depleted T cells, or PBMCs. Subjects who had been exposed to COVID-19, were actively infected with it, or had recovered from it provided the deeply sampled blood TCRbeta repertoires that made up the dataset. The repertoires were made available in a free public database intended to serve as a resource for research on the immune response to SARS-CoV-2. Samples came from the ongoing ImmuneRACE study (first 160 participants) plus 1,254 subjects from 6 global collaborators. Nearly every sample came with metadata listing a de-identified subject ID, COVID-19 status, age in years and sex. Where available, HLA class I and class II types were taken from metadata supplied by the sample provider and were not determined by assay-based typing. Overall results and qualifications from the work: The amount of clinical and demographic metadata varied by source and participant and was provided uncurated.

Each collaborating institution followed its own protocols to collect whole blood in K2EDTA tubes. For TCRbeta analysis, collaborators shipped samples in one of three forms: frozen whole blood, isolated PBMCs, or DNA extracted from either of those sample types. Inclusive of the bounding cysteine and phenylalanine, the CDR3 is 14 residues long. Left in the record is the CDR3 DNA by itself, 42 bases read in frame from the first base. After removal of 0 bases from V and 2 bases from J, the junction retains 1 base not matched to a gene. Reading the germline V gene gives CDR1 SGHTA and CDR2 FQGNSA. The immunoSEQ Assay, a bias-controlled multiplex PCR, was used to amplify TCRbeta CDR3 regions from genomic DNA. For the original study's pipeline: The number of nucleated cells in each sample was estimated from the amplification of reference gene primers within the assay. To quantify the absolute abundance of each unique TCRbeta CDR3 rearrangement, sequence reads were collapsed and filtered. For each sample, productive Simpson clonality was calculated by taking the square root of Simpson's diversity index across productive rearrangements. In its TCRdb copy, this immuneACCESS table keeps in-frame sequences only and misses some clones. Where compared with another copy, unresolved V genes explain less than half of these, and the others have no known cause. The V and J calls and clone size come from that table; D and trimming were worked out from the DNA. The sample table shows approximately 210,000 clones, and 83% are seen once. About 2.7% of the sample is taken by the ten largest.

The chain was built from TRBV7-2 and TRBJ2-7, with 7 middle bases fitting TRBD2. This clonotype was sampled from a woman between 40 and 55 years old with active or convalescent COVID-19. Sequenced: peripheral blood. The CDR3 corresponds to CASSLATSAYEQYF. The DNA is TGTGCCAGCAGCTTAGCTACTAGCGCCTACGAGCAGTACTTC.